The entry below gives a single T cell receptor (beta chain) sequence along with its context. The protocol was immunoSEQ multiplex PCR, while the TCRdb copy is restricted to in-frame clones and leaves out a portion. The data hold 85,000 to 130,000 clones, with nearly 90% observed a single time. The CDR3 sequence is 20 residues long. J gave up 2 bases and V 5 bases, and 21 bases lay outside the gene matches. CDR1 and CDR2 (germline): MNHNY, SVGAGI (reference sequence). The sample originates from a study of blood T cell repertoires in COVID-19. V usage is TRBV6-6 and J usage is TRBJ2-7; 10 bases match TRBD2. The clonotype originates from a woman aged 60 to 75 with acute or convalescent COVID-19. Sequencing input: peripheral blood. Here the CDR3 DNA reads TGTGCCAGCAGTCGTCCCCGGAGGACTAGCGGTTTCTTGGTTCCCTACGAGCAGTACTTC. Its translation is CASSRPRRTSGFLVPYEQYF.